This T cell receptor (beta chain) was sequenced during a study of blood T cell repertoires in COVID-19. About the research overall: Both acute and convalescent COVID-19 samples were obtained from the United States, Italy and Spain. PBMCs, B-cell-depleted T cells, or T cells provided the cDNA or gDNA that made up the material.

Original analysis: Scientists estimated how many nucleated cells there were by amplifying reference gene primers. Some clones are missing from TCRdb's copy, which holds only in-frame ones; the method was immunoSEQ multiplex PCR. V and J calls and clone size are those listed in that table; D and trimming were worked out from the DNA. The repertoire has more than 200,000 clones, around 85% of them found once; the top ten carry under 4.5%. The sample taken for sequencing was peripheral blood. The receptor was isolated from a woman aged 40 to 50 with active or convalescent COVID-19.

CDR3 bases: TGTGCCAGCAGTCTCAGACAGGGAGGTGGCTACACCTTC. Its protein is CASSLRQGGGYTF. The rearrangement uses TRBV12-3 or TRBV12-4 and TRBJ1-2, with TRBD1 identical over 7 bases. CDR3 size: 13 residues. The trim removed 5 bases at V and 7 bases at J, leaving 7 bases unmatched.